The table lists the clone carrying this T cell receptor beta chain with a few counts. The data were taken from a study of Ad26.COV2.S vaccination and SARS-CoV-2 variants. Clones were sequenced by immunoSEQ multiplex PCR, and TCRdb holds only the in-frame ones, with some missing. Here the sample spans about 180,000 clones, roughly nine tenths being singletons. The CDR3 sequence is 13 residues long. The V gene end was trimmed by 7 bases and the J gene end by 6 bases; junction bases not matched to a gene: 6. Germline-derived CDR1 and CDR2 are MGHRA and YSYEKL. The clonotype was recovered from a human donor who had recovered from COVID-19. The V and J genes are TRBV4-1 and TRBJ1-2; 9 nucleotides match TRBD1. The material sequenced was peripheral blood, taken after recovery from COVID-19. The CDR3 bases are TGCGCCAGCACCGGGGACAGGGTTGATGGCTACACCTTC. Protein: CASTGDRVDGYTF.